A selection of T cell receptor beta chains follows, all from one sample in a study of cytomegalovirus exposure and HLA in healthy donors. The assay was immunoSEQ multiplex PCR, and TCRdb's table has in-frame clones only and misses some. Altogether under 150,000 clones are present, 60% to 80% being singletons, with the ten largest covering about 1.8%. The specimen sequenced was PBMCs. The receptors come from a woman younger than 45 in good health and CMV-seronegative. The CDR3 runs from the conserved cysteine through the conserved F or W. D genes are given only for firm matches. Clone size is shown for a subset of rows, as once, few, many or a class of expanded clone.

d_gene	v_gene	j_gene	abundance	CDR3nt	CDR3aa
-	TRBV6-5	TRBJ1-2	-	TGTGCCAGCAGAAAACTCGGGGGTAACGGCCACACCTTC	CASRKLGGNGHTF
-	TRBV7-2	TRBJ2-1	-	TGTGCCAGCAGCCTGACAGGGACTGGGAATGAGCAGTTCTTC	CASSLTGTGNEQFF
-	TRBV28	TRBJ1-5	once	TGTGCCAGCAGTACGGACAGTCAGCCCCAGCATTTT	CASSTDSQPQHF
TRBD1	TRBV10-1	TRBJ1-3	-	TGCGCCAGCAGTGAGCCGCAGGGGGCCGGGAGGGGAAACACCATATATTTT	CASSEPQGAGRGNTIYF
-	TRBV25-1	TRBJ1-1	-	TGTGCCAGCAGTATGTCCGTGAACACTGAAGCTTTCTTT	CASSMSVNTEAFF
TRBD1	TRBV14	TRBJ1-2	-	TGTGCCAGCAGCCAAGTATCTGGGACAGGGTTTGGTGGCTACACCTTC	CASSQVSGTGFGGYTF
TRBD1	TRBV11-2	TRBJ1-1	once	TGTGCCAGCAGCTTAGTTTCGGGACAGGGGATCACTGAAGCTTTCTTT	CASSLVSGQGITEAFF
-	TRBV21-1	TRBJ2-1	-	TGTGCCAGCAGCAAAAAGGAGGTTACCATCCTAGACACCAACAATGAGCAGTTCTTC	CASSKKEVTILDTNNEQFF
-	TRBV6-6	TRBJ2-7	-	TGTGCCAGCAGTTACTCTAAGACCGGGGAGCAGTACTTC	CASSYSKTGEQYF
-	TRBV6-5	TRBJ1-2	-	TGTGCCAGCAGGCGAACCGGGACTTCACAAGGCTACACCTTC	CASRRTGTSQGYTF
-	TRBV4-2	TRBJ1-2	once	TGTGCCAGCAGCTACCGGGACACCGACTATGGCTACACCTTC	CASSYRDTDYGYTF
TRBD1	TRBV29-1	TRBJ1-1	once	TGCAGCGTTGAAGGAGCAGGGGGCGGCACTGAAGCTTTCTTT	CSVEGAGGGTEAFF
-	TRBV30	TRBJ1-1	once	TGTGCCTGCCTTAGGAACACTGAAGCTTTCTTT	CACLRNTEAFF
TRBD1	TRBV11-2	TRBJ1-6	-	TGTGCCAGCAGCTTCCCCACGGGACAGGGGAATTCACCCCTCCACTTT	CASSFPTGQGNSPLHF
-	TRBV6-4	TRBJ2-3	few	TGTGCCAGCAGCCAAGGCGGGGGCGGAACAGATACGCAGTATTTT	CASSQGGGGTDTQYF
TRBD1	TRBV4-3	TRBJ2-1	-	TGCGCCAGCAGCCACCTTAAGACAGGGATGACACTTTCTGAGCAGTTCTTC	CASSHLKTGMTLSEQFF
-	TRBV5-4	TRBJ2-5	-	TGTGCCAGCAGCTTGGCCTCGTTGGAGACCCAGTACTTC	CASSLASLETQYF
-	TRBV28	TRBJ1-5	-	TGTGCCAGCAGTTTCCGCGGGGGGCGAGGCAATCAGCCCCAGCATTTT	CASSFRGGRGNQPQHF
-	TRBV29-1	TRBJ2-4	-	TGCAGCGTTGATGGCAGCCTAGCTAAAAACATTCAGTACTTC	CSVDGSLAKNIQYF
TRBD2	TRBV10-3	TRBJ2-3	-	TGTGCCATCAGTGGACTAGCGGGGGCTAGCACAGATACGCAGTATTTT	CAISGLAGASTDTQYF
TRBD2	TRBV4-2	TRBJ2-1	-	TGTGCCAGCAGCCAAGGGCCTAGCGGGGGGAGATATAATTACAATGAGCAGTTCTTC	CASSQGPSGGRYNYNEQFF
TRBD1	TRBV6-4	TRBJ1-1	-	TGTGCCAGCAGTGACCGACAGGGGCTTGAAGCTTTCTTT	CASSDRQGLEAFF
TRBD1	TRBV7-9	TRBJ1-1	-	TGTGCCAGCAGCCCTGGGACAGGGGGTCACACTGAAGCTTTCTTT	CASSPGTGGHTEAFF
TRBD1	TRBV7-9	TRBJ2-7	-	TGTGCCAGCACCTTGACAGGGGGCTTCTACGAGCAGTACTTC	CASTLTGGFYEQYF
TRBD2	TRBV7-8	TRBJ2-1	-	TGTGCCAGCAGATTAAGCGGGGGAAATGAGCAGTTCTTC	CASRLSGGNEQFF
TRBD1	TRBV27	TRBJ2-7	-	TGTGCCAGCAGTTTACCAGGTCCTAACAGGGGGCAGTACTTC	CASSLPGPNRGQYF
TRBD1	TRBV5-1	TRBJ2-1	-	TGCGCCAGCAGCTTGGGGACAGGTTCCAACAATGAGCAGTTCTTC	CASSLGTGSNNEQFF
TRBD1	TRBV5-6	TRBJ2-2	-	TGTGCCAGCAGCTTGGTGGCAGGGGGTCCCGGGGAGCTGTTTTTT	CASSLVAGGPGELFF
TRBD2	TRBV15	TRBJ2-3	-	TGTGCCACCAGCAGAGATCGCGGGGGGGGCACAGATACGCAGTATTTT	CATSRDRGGGTDTQYF
-	TRBV14	TRBJ2-7	-	TGTGCCAGCAGCCAGTCCAACTTCTACGAGCAGTACTTC	CASSQSNFYEQYF
TRBD1	TRBV6-1	TRBJ1-2	-	TGTGCCAGCAGTGAACGAGGCAGGGGGCCTGGCTACACCTTC	CASSERGRGPGYTF
TRBD1	TRBV5-1	TRBJ1-4	-	TGCGCCAGCAGCTGGGGACCCGGGACAGGGGACGAAAAACTGTTTTTT	CASSWGPGTGDEKLFF
TRBD2	TRBV5-4	TRBJ2-5	-	TGTGCCAGCAGCTTGAAAGGACTAGCGGGGGCAGGAGAGACCCAGTACTTC	CASSLKGLAGAGETQYF
TRBD1	TRBV5-4	TRBJ1-4	-	TGTGCCAGCAGCAAAAGGGACAGGGGGCTCTCCAGGGAAAAACTGTTTTTT	CASSKRDRGLSREKLFF
TRBD1	TRBV6-1	TRBJ1-1	-	TGTGCCAGCAGTGACTCAGGGGGCTTGAACACTGAAGCTTTCTTT	CASSDSGGLNTEAFF
-	TRBV7-9	TRBJ2-1	-	TGTGCCAGCAAAGACGGGGCCTACAATGAGCAGTTCTTC	CASKDGAYNEQFF
-	TRBV7-2	TRBJ2-7	-	TGTGCCAGCAGCTTAGTATCAGCCTACGAGCAGTACTTC	CASSLVSAYEQYF
-	TRBV7-9	TRBJ1-1	-	TGTGCCAGCAGCTTAGGGATGGGGGGCACTGAAGCTTTCTTT	CASSLGMGGTEAFF
TRBD2	TRBV4-1	TRBJ2-7	-	TGCGCCAGCAGCCAACCATGGGCGGGGGGCGGGGGCGAGCAGTACTTC	CASSQPWAGGGGEQYF
TRBD1	TRBV5-4	TRBJ1-3	-	TGTGCCAGCAGCCAGGGGGAGTCTGGAAACACCATATATTTT	CASSQGESGNTIYF
-	TRBV4-1	TRBJ2-7	-	TGCGCCAGCAGCCAGCACGAAGGGAGCTCCTACGAGCAGTACTTC	CASSQHEGSSYEQYF
TRBD2	TRBV7-6	TRBJ2-3	-	TGTGCCAGCAGCTCCTGGGGACTACTCACAGATACGCAGTATTTT	CASSSWGLLTDTQYF
-	TRBV10-3	TRBJ1-6	few	TGTGCCATCAGTGAGTCACAGGTGGTTAGAAATTCACCCCTCCACTTT	CAISESQVVRNSPLHF
-	TRBV5-1	TRBJ1-1	-	TGCGCCAGCAGCTTGTTATCAGGGAACACTGAAGCTTTCTTT	CASSLLSGNTEAFF
-	TRBV6-1	TRBJ1-1	-	TGTGCCAGCAGCCTCCGGGATCTGGGGACTGAAGCTTTCTTT	CASSLRDLGTEAFF
TRBD1	TRBV11-2	TRBJ2-7	-	TGTGCCAGCAGTCCACAGGGGGATCTCTCCTACGAGCAGTACTTC	CASSPQGDLSYEQYF
-	TRBV7-8	TRBJ1-6	-	TGTGCCAGCAGCAACAGGAATTCACCCCTCCACTTT	CASSNRNSPLHF
TRBD2	TRBV7-3	TRBJ2-2	-	TGTGCCAGCAGCTCACCAACTAGCGATGCCGGGGAGCTGTTTTTT	CASSSPTSDAGELFF
TRBD1	TRBV19	TRBJ2-1	-	TGTGCCAGTAGTCCCCGGGACAGGGGGTCATCGGGTGAGCAGTTCTTC	CASSPRDRGSSGEQFF
TRBD1	TRBV7-2	TRBJ1-2	-	TGTGCCAGCAGCGTTGGGGCAGGGGGCGCCGGGGCCTATGGCTACACCTTC	CASSVGAGGAGAYGYTF
-	TRBV2	TRBJ1-1	few	TGTGCCAGCAGTGAAGAGTTGGGCGGGACTGAAGCTTTCTTT	CASSEELGGTEAFF
-	TRBV5-6	TRBJ1-5	-	TGTGCCAGCAGCTTGGGGCAAAGCAATCAGCCCCAGCATTTT	CASSLGQSNQPQHF
-	TRBV29-1	TRBJ1-1	-	TGCAGCGTTGAAGCCTCAGACATGAACACTGAAGCTTTCTTT	CSVEASDMNTEAFF
-	TRBV27	TRBJ2-7	few	TGTGCCAGCACCTGGCGGCAGGGGTCCCCCGAGCAGTACTTC	CASTWRQGSPEQYF
-	TRBV19	TRBJ1-1	few	TGTGCCAGTAGTATACGGGGGGGGGACACTGAAGCTTTCTTT	CASSIRGGDTEAFF
TRBD1	TRBV14	TRBJ2-1	-	TGTGCCAGCAGCCTCCAGGGGGTTGAGCAGTTCTTC	CASSLQGVEQFF
TRBD1	TRBV4-3	TRBJ2-7	-	TGCGCCAGCAGCCAAGATGGAGGACAGGGTAATGACGAGCAGTACTTC	CASSQDGGQGNDEQYF
-	TRBV5-8	TRBJ1-6	-	TGTGCCAGCAGCCCCCTGAGACCGGGTTCACCCCTCCACTTT	CASSPLRPGSPLHF
-	TRBV10-1	TRBJ2-7	-	TGCGCCAGCAGTGAAGGGCCGGGAAGGGTGCAACGGTACTTC	CASSEGPGRVQRYF